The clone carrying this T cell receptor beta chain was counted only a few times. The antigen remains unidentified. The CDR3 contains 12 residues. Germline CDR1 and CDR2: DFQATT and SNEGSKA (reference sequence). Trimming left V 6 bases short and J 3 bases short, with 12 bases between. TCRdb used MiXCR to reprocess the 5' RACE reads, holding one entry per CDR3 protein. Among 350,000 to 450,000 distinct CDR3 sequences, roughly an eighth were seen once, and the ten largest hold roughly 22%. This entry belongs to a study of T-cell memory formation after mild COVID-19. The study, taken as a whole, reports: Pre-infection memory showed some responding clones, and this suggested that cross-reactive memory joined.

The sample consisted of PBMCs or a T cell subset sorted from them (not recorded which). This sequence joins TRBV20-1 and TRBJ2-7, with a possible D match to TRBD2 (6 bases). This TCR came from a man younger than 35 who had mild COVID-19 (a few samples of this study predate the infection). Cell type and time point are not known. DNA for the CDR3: TGCAGTGCCCGCGGGGATTTCTACGAGCAGTACGTC. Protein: CSARGDFYEQYV.